These 13 T cell receptor beta chains share one sample of origin, sequenced in a study of identical twins (dated by TCRdb to the mid-2010s). Receptors were amplified or captured by 5' RACE. Sequencing instrument: Illumina HiSeq 2000. The raw public data were reprocessed by TCRdb itself: fastp quality trimming at Q25, MiXCR clonotype calling, in-frame beta chains only. Each CDR3 protein gets just one entry, which takes the most common genes and DNA from the rows behind it. In this sample the table shows 400,000 to 550,000 distinct CDR3 sequences, about 24% of which occur a single time. About 2.7% of the sample belongs to the ten largest clones. The same sample was also used in a study of T cells expressing NK-cell markers.

Sequencing was carried out using CD4+ T cells sorted from blood. The receptors were gathered from a woman under 30 in good health.

There are a few counts of this clonotype. The chain combines TRBV5-1 with TRBJ2-7; D is uncertain. Germline-derived CDR1 and CDR2 are SGHRS and YFSETQ. There are 17 residues in the CDR3. V was trimmed by 0 bases and J by 1 base, leaving 17 bases between them. The CDR3 bases are TGCGCCAGCAGCTTGGAATACGGGTTAGTGGAATCCTACGAGCAGTACTTC. This translates into CASSLEYGLVESYEQYF.

The sample holds a few counts of this clonotype. An end of the junction does not agree with germline; a read error may underlie this. The J gene is TRBJ2-5, the V gene TRBV12-3 or TRBV12-4; D uncertain. The CDR3 loop spans 13 amino acids. This CDR3 is CASTLGLVGTQYF. The CDR3 nucleotides read TGTGCCAGCACTTTAGGGCTGGTGGGGACCCAGTACTTC.

There are many counts of this clonotype. V and J are TRBV12-3 or TRBV12-4 and TRBJ2-7; D tentatively reads TRBD1 or TRBD2 (5 bases each). The V gene lost 5 bases and the J gene lost 1 base, with 12 bases spanning the gap. CDR3 size: 14 residues. CDR3 sequence: CASSQGPGSYEQYF. DNA for the CDR3: TGTGCCAGCAGTCAGGGACCTGGGTCCTACGAGCAGTACTTC.

This clonotype was seen only a few times. The J gene is TRBJ2-1, the V gene TRBV3-1; D is perhaps TRBD1 or TRBD2 (5 bases each). The CDR3 sequence is 14 residues long. CDR1 is LGHDT and CDR2 is YNNKEL in the germline V gene (reference sequence). Trimming removed 4 bases from V and 8 bases from J, with 15 bases in between. The CDR3 DNA reads as TGTGCCAGCAGCCCCTGGGACGGGTGGGATGAGCAGTTCTTC. Protein sequence: CASSPWDGWDEQFF.

This clonotype has more than one count but fewer than ten. The rearrangement joins TRBV29-1 to TRBJ2-7; D is possibly TRBD1 (5 bases). V gave up 4 bases and J gave up 2 bases, with 15 bases separating them. The CDR3 runs 14 residues. In germline, CDR1 is SQVTM, CDR2 ANQGSEA. For the CDR3, the DNA is TGCAGCGTTGTCTTCAGGGTATGGGCCTACGAGCAGTACTTC. It yields the protein CSVVFRVWAYEQYF.

This clonotype appeared a single time. CDR3 coding DNA: TGCGCCAGCAGTCATCCGCAAGGGCATGAGCAGTTCTTC. Translated, it gives CASSHPQGHEQFF. This sequence joins TRBV23-1 and TRBJ2-1; D remains ambiguous. TRBV23-1 is placed among ORFs of uncertain function. This CDR3 has 13 amino acids. The V end lost 3 bases, the J end lost 8 bases, and 11 bases lay between the germline ends.

The rearrangement links TRBV14 to TRBJ1-2, with TRBD1 as a possible D gene (5 bases). CDR3 length: 13 amino acids. Trimming removed 4 bases at V and 8 bases at J, with 14 bases between. CDR1 is SGHDN, CDR2 FVKESK, per germline. The CDR3 here is CASSRIQGEGYTF. CDR3 DNA sequence: TGTGCCAGCAGCCGAATCCAGGGCGAAGGCTACACCTTC.

The rearrangement joins TRBV2 to TRBJ2-7; D is uncertain. Trimming cost V 7 bases and J 3 bases, with 22 bases left between them. CDR1 and CDR2 from the germline V gene are SNHLY and FYNNEI. The CDR3 consists of 16 residues. The CDR3 protein is CASTHTAGRDGYEQYF. CDR3 coding DNA: TGTGCCAGCACACACACAGCCGGGCGAGACGGCTACGAGCAGTACTTC.

In this sample, this clonotype turned up a few times. The chain links TRBV3-1 to TRBJ1-1; tentatively, D is TRBD1 (5 bases). Trimming took off 0 bases at V and 1 base at J, with 18 bases between the two ends. This CDR3 is 18 amino acids long. The V gene's germline CDR1 is LGHDT and CDR2 YNNKEL (reference sequence). The DNA of the CDR3 is TGTGCCAGCAGCCAAGATTTTGGCAGGGCCTACAGGAACACTGAAGCTTTCTTT. Its protein is CASSQDFGRAYRNTEAFF.

The chain uses TRBV24-1 and TRBJ2-3; possibly TRBD2 for D (7 bases). CDR3 length equals 16 residues. V shed 3 bases and J shed 4 bases, with 16 bases lying between them. CDR1 and CDR2 from the germline V gene are KGHDR and SFDVKD. The chain's CDR3 is CATSDATGGSSDTQYF. DNA of the CDR3: TGTGCCACCAGTGATGCGACGGGGGGCAGTTCAGATACGCAGTATTTT.

The rearrangement links TRBV20-1 to TRBJ1-6, with 9 bases identical to TRBD1. J was trimmed by 7 bases and V by 1 base; bases with no gene match: 5. CDR1 DFQATT and CDR2 SNEGSKA come from the germline V gene (reference sequence). The CDR3 is 15 residues long. The chain's CDR3 is CSARATGTGNSPLHF. As DNA, the CDR3 is TGCAGTGCTAGAGCCACCGGGACAGGGAATTCACCCCTCCACTTT.

This clonotype was counted ten times or more. The chain carries TRBV7-2 and TRBJ2-3; perhaps TRBD1 as D (5 bases). V dropped 7 bases and J dropped 6 bases, with 20 bases sitting between them. The CDR3 runs to 15 residues. CDR1 is SGHTA and CDR2 is FQGNSA in the germline V gene. CDR3 amino acids: CASTRLGGAGDTQYF. DNA of the CDR3: TGTGCCAGCACCCGTCTTGGTGGGGCCGGGGATACGCAGTATTTT.

The CDR3 loop is CSAQTPNYGYTF. In nucleotides, the CDR3 is TGCAGTGCTCAGACACCTAACTATGGCTACACCTTC. The chain links TRBV20-1 to TRBJ1-2, with D hard to call. With 5 bases removed from V and 0 bases from J, the gap between germline ends came to 7 bases. Germline loops: CDR1 DFQATT, CDR2 SNEGSKA (reference sequence). The CDR3 has 12 amino acids.